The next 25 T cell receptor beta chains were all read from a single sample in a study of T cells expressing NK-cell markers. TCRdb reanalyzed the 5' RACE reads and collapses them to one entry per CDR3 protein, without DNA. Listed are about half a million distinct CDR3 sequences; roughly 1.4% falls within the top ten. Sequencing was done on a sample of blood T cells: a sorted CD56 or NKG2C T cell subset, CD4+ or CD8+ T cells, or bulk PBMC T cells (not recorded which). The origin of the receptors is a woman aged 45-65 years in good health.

CDR3 protein: CAISDYPGGNTEAFF. The chain couples TRBV10-3 to TRBJ1-1; TCRdb proposes TRBD1, but this gene call is untestable without DNA. The CDR3 sequence is 15 residues long. Germline CDR1 reads ENHRY; CDR2 reads SYGVKD.

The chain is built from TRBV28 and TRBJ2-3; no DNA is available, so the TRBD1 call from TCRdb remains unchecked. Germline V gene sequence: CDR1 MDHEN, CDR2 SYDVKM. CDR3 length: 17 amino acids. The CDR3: CASSSPGTGADTDTQYF.

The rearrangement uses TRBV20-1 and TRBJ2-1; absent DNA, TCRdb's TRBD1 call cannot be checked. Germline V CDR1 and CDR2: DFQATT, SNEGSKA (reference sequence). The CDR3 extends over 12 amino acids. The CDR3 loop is CSVGGGTYEQFF.

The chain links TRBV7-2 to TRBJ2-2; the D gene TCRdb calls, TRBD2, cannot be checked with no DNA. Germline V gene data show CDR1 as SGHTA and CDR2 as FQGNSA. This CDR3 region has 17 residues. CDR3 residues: CASSLAHGGRAVGELFF.

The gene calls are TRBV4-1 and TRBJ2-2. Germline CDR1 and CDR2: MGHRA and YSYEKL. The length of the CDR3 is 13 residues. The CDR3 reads CASSQDSGWELFF.

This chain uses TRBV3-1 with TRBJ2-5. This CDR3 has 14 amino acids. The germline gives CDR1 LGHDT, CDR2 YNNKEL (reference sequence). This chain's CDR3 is CASSPIVAEKTQYF.

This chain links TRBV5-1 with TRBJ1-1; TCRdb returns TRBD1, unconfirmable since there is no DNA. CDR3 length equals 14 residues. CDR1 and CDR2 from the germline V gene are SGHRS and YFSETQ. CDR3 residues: CASSLEQGMVEAFF. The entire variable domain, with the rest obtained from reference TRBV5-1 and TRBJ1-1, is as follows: KAGVTQTPRYLIKTRGQQVTLSCSPISGHRSVSWYQQTPGQGLQFLFEYFSETQRNKGNFPGRFSGRQFSNSRSEMNVSTLELGDSALYLCASSLEQGMVEAFFGQGTRLTVV.

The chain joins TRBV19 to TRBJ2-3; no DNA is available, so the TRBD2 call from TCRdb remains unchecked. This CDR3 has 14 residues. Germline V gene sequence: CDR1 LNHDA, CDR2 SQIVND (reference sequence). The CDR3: CASSFREGTDTQYF.

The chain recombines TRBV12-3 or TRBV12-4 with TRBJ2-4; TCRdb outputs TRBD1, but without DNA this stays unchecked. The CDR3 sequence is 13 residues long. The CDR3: CAVGTQGKNIQYF.

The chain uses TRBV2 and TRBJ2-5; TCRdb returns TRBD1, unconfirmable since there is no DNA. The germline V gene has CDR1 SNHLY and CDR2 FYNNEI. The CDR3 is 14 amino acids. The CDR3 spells CASSEVGQLETQYF.

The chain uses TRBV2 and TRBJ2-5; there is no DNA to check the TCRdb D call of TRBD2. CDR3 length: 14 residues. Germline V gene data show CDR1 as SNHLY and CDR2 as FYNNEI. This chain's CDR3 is CASSGSGGWETQYF.

This CDR3 is CASSLVLAGEDEQFF. The chain uses TRBV11-3 and TRBJ2-1; the D call from TCRdb, TRBD2, cannot be confirmed without DNA. Germline V gene sequence: CDR1 SGHNT, CDR2 YENEEA. The CDR3 has 15 amino acids.

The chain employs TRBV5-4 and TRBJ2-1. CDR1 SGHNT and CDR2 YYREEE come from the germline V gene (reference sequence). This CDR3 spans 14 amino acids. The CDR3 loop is CASSLDYGDNEQFF.

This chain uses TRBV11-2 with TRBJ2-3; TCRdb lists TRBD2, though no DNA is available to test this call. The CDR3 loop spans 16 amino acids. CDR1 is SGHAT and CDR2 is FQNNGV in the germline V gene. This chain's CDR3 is CASSSLAGASTDTQYF.

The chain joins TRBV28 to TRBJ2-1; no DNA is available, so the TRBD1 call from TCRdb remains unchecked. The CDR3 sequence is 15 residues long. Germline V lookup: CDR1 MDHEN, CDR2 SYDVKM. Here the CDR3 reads CASSLRQGIYNEQFF. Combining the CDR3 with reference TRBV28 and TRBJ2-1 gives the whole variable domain DVKVTQSSRYLVKRTGEKVFLECVQDMDHENMFWYRQDPGLGLRLIYFSYDVKMKEKGDIPEGYSVSREKKERFSLILESASTNQTSMYLCASSLRQGIYNEQFFGPGTRLTVL.

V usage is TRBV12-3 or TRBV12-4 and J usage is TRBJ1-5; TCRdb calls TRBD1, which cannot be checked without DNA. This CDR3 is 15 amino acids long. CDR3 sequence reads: CASSFPGAVGQPQHF.

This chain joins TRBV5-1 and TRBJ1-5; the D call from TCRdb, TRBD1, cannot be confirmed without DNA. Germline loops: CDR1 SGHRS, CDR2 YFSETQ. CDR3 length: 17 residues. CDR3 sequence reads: CASSPDISQGYNQPQHF.

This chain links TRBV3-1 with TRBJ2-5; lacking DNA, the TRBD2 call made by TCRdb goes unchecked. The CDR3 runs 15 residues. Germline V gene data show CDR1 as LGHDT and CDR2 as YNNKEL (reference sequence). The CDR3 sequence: CASSQDGRREETQYF.

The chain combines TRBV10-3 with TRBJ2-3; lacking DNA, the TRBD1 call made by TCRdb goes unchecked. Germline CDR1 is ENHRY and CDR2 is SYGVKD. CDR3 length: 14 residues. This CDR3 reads CATALQGSTDTQYF.

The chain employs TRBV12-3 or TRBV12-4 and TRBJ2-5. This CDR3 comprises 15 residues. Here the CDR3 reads CASRVAGAFQETQYF.

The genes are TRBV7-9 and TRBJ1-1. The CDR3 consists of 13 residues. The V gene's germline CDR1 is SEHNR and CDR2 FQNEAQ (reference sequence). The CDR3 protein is CASSVGVDTEAFF.

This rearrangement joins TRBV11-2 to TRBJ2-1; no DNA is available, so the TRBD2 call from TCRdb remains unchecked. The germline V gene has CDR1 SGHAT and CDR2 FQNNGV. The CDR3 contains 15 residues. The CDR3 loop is CASSLVGSGHNEQFF.

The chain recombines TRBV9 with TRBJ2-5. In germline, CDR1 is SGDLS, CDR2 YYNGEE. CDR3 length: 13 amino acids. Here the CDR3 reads CASSVGGQETQYF.

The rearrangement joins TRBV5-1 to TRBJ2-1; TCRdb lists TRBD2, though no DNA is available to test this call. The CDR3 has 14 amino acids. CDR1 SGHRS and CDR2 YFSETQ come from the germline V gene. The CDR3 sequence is CASRPSGNSGEQFF. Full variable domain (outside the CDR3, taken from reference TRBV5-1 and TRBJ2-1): KAGVTQTPRYLIKTRGQQVTLSCSPISGHRSVSWYQQTPGQGLQFLFEYFSETQRNKGNFPGRFSGRQFSNSRSEMNVSTLELGDSALYLCASRPSGNSGEQFFGPGTRLTVL.

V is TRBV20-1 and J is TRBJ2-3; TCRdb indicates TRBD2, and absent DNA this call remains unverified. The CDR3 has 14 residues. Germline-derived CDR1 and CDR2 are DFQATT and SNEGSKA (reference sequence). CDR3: CSARSGSWADTQYF.